This T cell receptor (beta chain) was captured in a study of human T cells and chemical hapten exposure. Trimming took 3 bases from V and 6 from J, leaving 6 bases between them. Germline values: CDR1 LNHDA, CDR2 SQIVND (reference sequence). The CDR3 has 12 residues. This clonotype occurred a few times. Time point: patch test 3, about 24 weeks after DPC sensitization. Treatment reported: therapeutic diphenylcyclopropenone sensitization with weekly scalp DPC. One entry per CDR3 protein, called by TCRdb with MiXCR from the RACE reads. This sample yields approximately 60,000 distinct CDR3 sequences, of which roughly 11% are seen a single time; about 2.5% belongs to the top ten.

The clonotype was recovered from a woman in her twenties or thirties with alopecia areata. Some clones in this sample may be carry-over from other donors' samples. The chain has TRBV19 and TRBJ1-5; D is unresolved. The sample consisted of whole blood, taken in connection with sensitization to the hapten diphenylcyclopropenone (DPC). The CDR3 DNA sequence: TGTGCCAGTAGTATCGGATTTCAGCCCCAGCATTTT. Protein product: CASSIGFQPQHF.